This T cell receptor beta chain is from a study of tumor-infiltrating lymphocytes in localized non-small cell lung cancer. This CDR3 has 12 amino acids. Trimming shortened V by 5 bases and J by 2 bases, and 6 bases separated the two germline ends. Germline CDR1 is SEHNR and CDR2 is FQNEAQ (reference sequence). The sample holds one count of this clone. What it binds is not known. Produced via immunoSEQ multiplex PCR; TCRdb's table is partial and in-frame only. The sample includes about 12,000 clones, 70% to 90% of them seen just once. Whole-study results and caveats: Available tissue quantity limited TCR sequencing to a patient subset. Immunotypes IM1 and IM2 had similar TCR-derived T-cell fractions. Each assay used a separate piece of the same tissue.

The chain links TRBV7-9 to TRBJ1-1, with no clear D. The sequenced material came from uninvolved lung tissue not adjacent to the tumor. This TCR was sampled from a human donor with non-small cell lung cancer. CDR3 coding DNA: TGTGCCAGCAGCGAGATTAACACTGAAGCTTTCTTT. Translated: CASSEINTEAFF.